Reported below is one TCR beta chain. This sample stems from a study of shared clonotypes between healthy human individuals. The assay was immunoSEQ multiplex PCR, and TCRdb's table has in-frame clones only and misses some. The sample yields 300,000 to 400,000 clones, about nine tenths seen once. V shed 3 bases and J 3 bases; nucleotides not matched to a gene: 4. Germline loops: CDR1 SNHLY, CDR2 FYNNEI. This CDR3 region has 15 residues. The genes are TRBV2 and TRBJ2-2; 7 nucleotides align to TRBD1. Sequenced: memory CD8+ T cells sorted from blood. The subset here: CD45RO+ cells pooled with CCR7-negative TemRA cells. The TCR sequence derives from a young man in good health. CDR3 protein: CASSDLGQYTGELFF. In DNA, the CDR3 is TGTGCCAGCAGTGATCTGGGACAGTACACCGGGGAGCTGTTTTTT.